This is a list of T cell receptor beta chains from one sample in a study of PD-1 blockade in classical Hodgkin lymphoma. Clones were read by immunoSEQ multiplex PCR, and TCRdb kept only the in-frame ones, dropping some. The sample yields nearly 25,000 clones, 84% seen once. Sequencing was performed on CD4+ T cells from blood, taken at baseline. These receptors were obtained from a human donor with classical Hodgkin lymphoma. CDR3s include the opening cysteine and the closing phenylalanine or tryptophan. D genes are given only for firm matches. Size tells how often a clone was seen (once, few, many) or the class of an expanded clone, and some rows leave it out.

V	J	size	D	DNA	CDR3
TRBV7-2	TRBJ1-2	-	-	TGTGCCAGCAGCGGACAGTTTAGAGGCTATGGCTACACCTTC	CASSGQFRGYGYTF
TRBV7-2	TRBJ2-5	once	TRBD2	TGTGCCAGCAGCTTCAGCGGGGGAGAGACCCAGTACTTC	CASSFSGGETQYF
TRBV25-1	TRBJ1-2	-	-	TGTGCCAGCAGTGAGGGCCGGCGGCTCTATGGCTACACCTTC	CASSEGRRLYGYTF
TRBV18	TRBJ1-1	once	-	TGTGCCAGCTCACCAGGGGTTGGCACTGAAGCTTTCTTT	CASSPGVGTEAFF
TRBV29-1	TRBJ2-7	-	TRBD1	TGCAGCGTTGCGGGACAGGGATACGAGCAGTACTTC	CSVAGQGYEQYF
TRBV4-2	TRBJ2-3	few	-	TGTGCCAGCAGCCAAAGCCTAGCAATGAGAAATACGCAGTATTTT	CASSQSLAMRNTQYF
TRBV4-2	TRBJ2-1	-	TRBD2	TGTGCCAGCAGCCTACGCGGTAGCGGGGGGCCTTTCAATGAGCAGTTCTTC	CASSLRGSGGPFNEQFF
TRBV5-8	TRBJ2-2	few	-	TGTGCCAGCAGCTTGCTTCCGCCAGACGGGGAGCTGTTTTTT	CASSLLPPDGELFF
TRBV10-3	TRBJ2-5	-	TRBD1	TGTGCCATCAGTGAGTCGGGGACAGGAGAGACCCAGTACTTC	CAISESGTGETQYF
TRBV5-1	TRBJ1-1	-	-	TGCGCCAGCGTTTGGGGGGCTGGAGGCATGAACACTGAAGCTTTCTTT	CASVWGAGGMNTEAFF
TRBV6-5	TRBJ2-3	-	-	TGTGCCAGCAGTTACTCCGGAGACCCTAGCACAGATACGCAGTATTTT	CASSYSGDPSTDTQYF
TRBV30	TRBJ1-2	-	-	TGTGCCTGGAGTTACCACAGGGCCGGCTACACCTTC	CAWSYHRAGYTF
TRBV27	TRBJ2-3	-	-	TGTGCCAGCAGTTGGCCGGGGAGCACAGATACGCAGTATTTT	CASSWPGSTDTQYF
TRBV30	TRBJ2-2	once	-	TGTGCCTGGAGCCTTCCAGACCGGGGGTCCGGGGAGCTGTTTTTT	CAWSLPDRGSGELFF
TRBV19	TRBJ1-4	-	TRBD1	TGTGCCAGTAGTCCCGGGACAGTCGCGAGCGAAAAACTGTTTTTT	CASSPGTVASEKLFF
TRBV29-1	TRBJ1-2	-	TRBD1	TGCAGCGTTGGGGATGAACAGGGGGCGAGCGGCTACACCTTC	CSVGDEQGASGYTF
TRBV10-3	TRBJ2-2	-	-	TGTGCCATCAGCCCATCTAGCGCGAACACCGGGGAGCTGTTTTTT	CAISPSSANTGELFF
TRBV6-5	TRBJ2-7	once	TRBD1	TGTGCCAGCAGTTATGACAGGGGGCGGAACGAGCAGTACTTC	CASSYDRGRNEQYF
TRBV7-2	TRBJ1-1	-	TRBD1	TGTGCCAGCAGCCCCGGACAGGTTTTGAAAGCTTTCTTT	CASSPGQVLKAFF
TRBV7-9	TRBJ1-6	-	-	TGTGCCAGCAGCGAAACTCGTGGGAATTCACCCCTCCACTTT	CASSETRGNSPLHF
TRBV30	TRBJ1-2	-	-	TGTGCCTGGAGTGTTCGTACGCCCCCCGGCTACACCTTC	CAWSVRTPPGYTF
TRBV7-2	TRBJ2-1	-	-	TGTGCCAGCAGCTTAGGGTTTGACGGCGATGAGCAGTTCTTC	CASSLGFDGDEQFF
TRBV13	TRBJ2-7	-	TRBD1	TGTGCCAGCAGCTTAAGGGGACAGGGTATATCCTCCTACGAGCAGTACTTC	CASSLRGQGISSYEQYF
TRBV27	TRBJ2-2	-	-	TGTGCCAGCAGTTTATACGGGGAGCTGTTTTTT	CASSLYGELFF